These 8 T cell receptor beta chains share one sample of origin, sequenced in a study of shared clonotypes between healthy human individuals. Measured with immunoSEQ multiplex PCR; TCRdb has only the in-frame clones, and not every one. This table has under 1,100,000 clones, about 75% appearing once. Sequencing was carried out using memory CD4+ T cells sorted from blood. Subset indicated: CD45RA-negative fraction. Receptors were obtained from a man younger than 35 in good health.

The CDR3 loop is CASTSGQYQETQYF. Here the CDR3 DNA reads TGTGCCAGCACCTCGGGACAGTACCAAGAGACCCAGTACTTC. The V gene is TRBV11-2, the J gene TRBJ2-5, with TRBD1 matching 7 bases. Germline lookup yields CDR1 SGHAT and CDR2 FQNNGV. After removal of 7 bases from V and 0 bases from J, the junction contained 5 bases not matched to a gene. CDR3 size: 14 residues. The full variable domain, rest sourced from reference TRBV11-2 and TRBJ2-5, is EAGVAQSPRYKIIEKRQSVAFWCNPISGHATLYWYQQILGQGPKLLIQFQNNGVVDDSQLPKDRFSAERLKGVDSTLKIQPAKLEDSAVYLCASTSGQYQETQYFGPGTRLLVL.

The gene calls are TRBV21-1 and TRBJ2-5; the DNA was not used to check the table's D call, TRBD2. TRBV21-1 is a known pseudogene. CDR3 size: 13 residues. CDR3 DNA: TGTGCCAGCAGCAGGGAGAGCCAAGAGACCCAGTACTTC. It specifies CASSRESQETQYF.

The CDR3 region has the DNA TGTGCCAGCAGCCAAGATGAGAACCTGCCCCAGCATTTT. It specifies CASSQDENLPQHF. The V and J genes are TRBV14 and TRBJ1-5; D remains ambiguous. Germline V gene sequence: CDR1 SGHDN, CDR2 FVKESK. This CDR3 is 13 amino acids long. Trimming pared 0 bases from V and 9 bases from J, leaving 9 bases between.

This chain uses TRBV10-2 with TRBJ1-5, with 10 bases lining up with TRBD1. The length of the CDR3 is 18 residues. The germline gives CDR1 WSHSY, CDR2 SAAADI. The junction had 10 bases not matched to a gene; V was cut back by 3 bases and J by 2 bases. In nucleotides, the CDR3 is TGCGCCAGCAGTGATGGGGACAGGGGCCTTCCGGGCAATCAGCCCCAGCATTTT. Its translation is CASSDGDRGLPGNQPQHF.

The chain carries TRBV27 and TRBJ2-1; D call uncertain. Trimming took off 8 bases at V and 8 bases at J, with 19 bases between the two ends. CDR1 and CDR2 (germline): MNHEY, SMNVEV (reference sequence). CDR3 length: 14 residues. The CDR3 bases are TGTGCCAGCCAATCCCCTGATCCGGTGTATGAGCAGTTCTTC. Encoded protein: CASQSPDPVYEQFF.

To note about this clone: The same CDR3 can be traced to other DNA sequences in this sample. The V gene is TRBV7-9, the J gene TRBJ2-7, with 7 bases aligning to TRBD1. The CDR3 is 13 amino acids. With 5 bases clipped from V and 3 bases from J, the junction kept 4 bases outside the gene matches. Germline lookup yields CDR1 SEHNR and CDR2 FQNEAQ (reference sequence). The CDR3 spells CASSLGTVYEQYF. CDR3 nucleotide sequence: TGTGCCAGCAGCCTCGGGACAGTCTACGAGCAGTACTTC.

The chain carries TRBV7-2 and TRBJ2-1; TRBD1 agrees at 8 bases. Germline V CDR1 and CDR2: SGHTA, FQGNSA. CDR3 length equals 14 residues. V shed 5 bases and J 8 bases; nucleotides not matched to a gene: 8. CDR3 residues: CASSRRPGGYEQFF. CDR3 in DNA: TGTGCCAGCAGCCGCAGACCAGGGGGCTATGAGCAGTTCTTC. Full variable domain (missing parts from reference TRBV7-2 and TRBJ2-1): GAGVSQSPSNKVTEKGKDVELRCDPISGHTALYWYRQSLGQGLEFLIYFQGNSAPDKSGLPSDRFSAERTGGSVSTLTIQRTQQEDSAVYLCASSRRPGGYEQFFGPGTRLTVL.

The V and J genes are TRBV5-6 and TRBJ2-6, with a possible D match to TRBD1 (8 bases). The V gene lost 2 bases and the J gene lost 2 bases, with 14 bases spanning the gap. The germline CDR1 and CDR2 sequences are SGHDT and YYEEEE. This CDR3 is 17 amino acids long. The CDR3 here is CASSLNRGRAGANVLTF. CDR3 nucleotides: TGTGCCAGCAGCTTAAACAGGGGGAGGGCTGGGGCCAACGTCCTGACTTTC.